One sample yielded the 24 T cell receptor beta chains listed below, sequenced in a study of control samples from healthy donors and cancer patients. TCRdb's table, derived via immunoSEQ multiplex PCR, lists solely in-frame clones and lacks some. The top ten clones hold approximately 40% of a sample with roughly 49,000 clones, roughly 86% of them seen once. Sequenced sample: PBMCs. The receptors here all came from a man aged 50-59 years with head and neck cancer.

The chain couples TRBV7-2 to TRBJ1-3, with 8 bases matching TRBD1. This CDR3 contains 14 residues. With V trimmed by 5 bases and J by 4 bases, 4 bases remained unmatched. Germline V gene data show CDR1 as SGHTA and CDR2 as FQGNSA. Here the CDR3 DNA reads TGTGCCAGCAGCCTCGGGACAGGCGGAAACACCATATATTTT. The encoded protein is CASSLGTGGNTIYF.

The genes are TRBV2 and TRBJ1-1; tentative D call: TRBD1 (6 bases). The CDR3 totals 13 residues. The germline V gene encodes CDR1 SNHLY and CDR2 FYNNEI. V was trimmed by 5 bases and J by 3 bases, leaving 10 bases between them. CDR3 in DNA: TGTGCCAGCAGTAACACAGGGTACACTGAAGCTTTCTTT. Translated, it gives CASSNTGYTEAFF.

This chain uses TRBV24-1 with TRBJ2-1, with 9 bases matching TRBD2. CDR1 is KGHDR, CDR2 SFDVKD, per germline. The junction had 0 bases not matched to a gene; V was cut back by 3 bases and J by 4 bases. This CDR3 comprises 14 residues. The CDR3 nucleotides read TGTGCCACCAGTGATGCGGGGGGGTACAATGAGCAGTTCTTC. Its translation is CATSDAGGYNEQFF.

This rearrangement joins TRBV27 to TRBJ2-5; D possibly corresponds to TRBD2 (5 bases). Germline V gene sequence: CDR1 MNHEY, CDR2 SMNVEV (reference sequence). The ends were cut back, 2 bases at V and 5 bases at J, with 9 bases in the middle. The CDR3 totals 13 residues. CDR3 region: CASSLAPGETQYF. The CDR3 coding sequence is TGTGCCAGCAGTTTAGCTCCGGGGGAGACCCAGTACTTC.

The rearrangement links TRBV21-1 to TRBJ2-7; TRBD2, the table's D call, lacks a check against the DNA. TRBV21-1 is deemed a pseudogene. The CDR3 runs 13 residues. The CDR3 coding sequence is TGTGCCCATAGGGAGCGGGATTACTACGAGCAGTACTTC. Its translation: CAHRERDYYEQYF.

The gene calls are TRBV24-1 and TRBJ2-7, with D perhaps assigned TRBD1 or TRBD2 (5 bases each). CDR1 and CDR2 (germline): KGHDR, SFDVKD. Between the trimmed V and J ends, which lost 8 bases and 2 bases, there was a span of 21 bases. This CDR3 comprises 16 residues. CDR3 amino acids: CATKLFLGQGAYEQYF. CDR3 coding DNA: TGTGCCACCAAACTCTTCCTCGGCCAGGGAGCCTACGAGCAGTACTTC.

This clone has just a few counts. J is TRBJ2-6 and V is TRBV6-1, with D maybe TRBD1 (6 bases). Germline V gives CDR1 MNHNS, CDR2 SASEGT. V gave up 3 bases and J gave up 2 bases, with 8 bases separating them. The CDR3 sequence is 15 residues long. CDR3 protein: CASSEKGAGANVLTF. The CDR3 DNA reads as TGTGCCAGCAGTGAGAAGGGGGCTGGGGCCAACGTCCTGACTTTC.

Written as DNA, the CDR3 is TGTGCCAGCAGCATAACCCGGACTATTTACAATGAGCAGTTCTTC. It translates to CASSITRTIYNEQFF. The chain carries TRBV7-8 and TRBJ2-1, with D tentatively TRBD2 (6 bases). Per the germline V gene, CDR1 is SGHVS and CDR2 is FQNEAQ. The CDR3 is made up of 15 amino acids. V lost 5 bases and J lost 4, with 15 bases in between. The full variable domain, with the rest looked up from reference TRBV7-8 and TRBJ2-1, is GAGVSQSPRYKVAKRGQDVALRCDPISGHVSLFWYQQALGQGPEFLTYFQNEAQLDKSGLPSDRFFAERPEGSVSTLKIQRTQQEDSAVYLCASSITRTIYNEQFFGPGTRLTVL.

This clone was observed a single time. CDR3 amino acids: CASSLVAGSYNEQFF. Written as DNA, the CDR3 is TGTGCCAGCAGTTTGGTAGCGGGTTCCTACAATGAGCAGTTCTTC. This chain links TRBV6-4 with TRBJ2-1, with 7 positions matching TRBD2. V trimming: 5 bases; J trimming: 1 base; junction bases outside the gene matches: 5. CDR3 length equals 15 residues. From germline, CDR1 is MRHNA and CDR2 SNTAGT.

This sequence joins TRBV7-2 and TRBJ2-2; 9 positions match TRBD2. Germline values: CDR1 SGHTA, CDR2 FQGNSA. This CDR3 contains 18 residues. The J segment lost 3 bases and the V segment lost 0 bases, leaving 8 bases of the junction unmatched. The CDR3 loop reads CASSLAGAGGVDTGELFF. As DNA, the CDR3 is TGTGCCAGCAGCTTAGCGGGAGCGGGGGGAGTGGACACCGGGGAGCTGTTTTTT.

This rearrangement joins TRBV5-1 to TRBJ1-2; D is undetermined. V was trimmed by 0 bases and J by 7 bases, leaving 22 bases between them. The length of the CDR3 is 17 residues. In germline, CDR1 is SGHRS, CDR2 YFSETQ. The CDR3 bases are TGCGCCAGCAGCTTGGAAGCCTCCCTAAGGGCGGACGGTGGCTACACCTTC. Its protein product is CASSLEASLRADGGYTF.

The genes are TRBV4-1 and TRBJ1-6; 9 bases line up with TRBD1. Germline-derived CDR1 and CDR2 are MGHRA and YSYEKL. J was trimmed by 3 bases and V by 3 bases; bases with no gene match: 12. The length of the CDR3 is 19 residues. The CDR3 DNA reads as TGCGCCAGCAGCCAGGGGGGTATTACAGGGGGCTTCTATAATTCACCCCTCCACTTT. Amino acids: CASSQGGITGGFYNSPLHF.

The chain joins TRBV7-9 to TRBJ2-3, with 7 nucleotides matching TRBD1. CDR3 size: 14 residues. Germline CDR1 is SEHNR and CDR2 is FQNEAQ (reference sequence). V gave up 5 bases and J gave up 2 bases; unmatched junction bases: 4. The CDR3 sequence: CASSPGQATDTQYF. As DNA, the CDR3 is TGTGCCAGCAGCCCCGGACAGGCCACAGATACGCAGTATTTT.

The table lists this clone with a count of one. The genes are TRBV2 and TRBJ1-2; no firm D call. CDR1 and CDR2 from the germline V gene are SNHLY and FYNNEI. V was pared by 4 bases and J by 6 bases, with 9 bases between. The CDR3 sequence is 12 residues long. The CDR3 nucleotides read TGTGCCAGCAGTGGAGGGATGAATGGCTACACCTTC. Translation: CASSGGMNGYTF.

This CDR3 reads CASSGFDEQYF. DNA for the CDR3: TGCGCCAGCTCAGGGTTTGACGAGCAGTACTTC. The chain recombines TRBV5-1 with TRBJ2-7; weak D call: TRBD1 (5 bases). V was pared by 7 bases and J by 5 bases, with 10 bases between. Germline loops: CDR1 SGHRS, CDR2 YFSETQ. The CDR3 length is 11 residues.

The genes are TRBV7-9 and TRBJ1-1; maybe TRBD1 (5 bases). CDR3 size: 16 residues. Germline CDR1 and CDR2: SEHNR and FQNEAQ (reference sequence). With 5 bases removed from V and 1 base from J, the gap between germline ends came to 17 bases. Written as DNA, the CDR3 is TGTGCCAGCAGCACTCGACCTCTTGACAGGAACACTGAAGCTTTCTTT. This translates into CASSTRPLDRNTEAFF.

In DNA, the CDR3 is TGTGCCCTACAGCGGGGGGGGTTGAATGAGCAGTTCTTC. The encoded protein is CALQRGGLNEQFF. The chain links TRBV2 to TRBJ2-1, with 10 bases lining up with TRBD2. This CDR3 region has 13 residues. After removal of 11 bases from V and 7 bases from J, the junction contained 8 bases not matched to a gene. Looked up from germline, CDR1 is SNHLY and CDR2 is FYNNEI.

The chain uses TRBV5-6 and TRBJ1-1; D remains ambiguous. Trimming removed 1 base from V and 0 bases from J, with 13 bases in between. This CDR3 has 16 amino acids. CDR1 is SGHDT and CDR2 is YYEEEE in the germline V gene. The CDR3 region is CASSLLDSRMNTEAFF. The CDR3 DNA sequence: TGTGCCAGCAGCTTGCTAGATTCACGGATGAACACTGAAGCTTTCTTT.

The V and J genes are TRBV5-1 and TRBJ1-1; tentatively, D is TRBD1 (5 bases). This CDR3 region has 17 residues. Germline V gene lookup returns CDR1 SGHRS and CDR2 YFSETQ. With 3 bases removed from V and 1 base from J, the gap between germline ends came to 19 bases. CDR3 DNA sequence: TGCGCCAGCAGCTCCATTGGACCAGGGAGAACGAACACTGAAGCTTTCTTT. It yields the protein CASSSIGPGRTNTEAFF.

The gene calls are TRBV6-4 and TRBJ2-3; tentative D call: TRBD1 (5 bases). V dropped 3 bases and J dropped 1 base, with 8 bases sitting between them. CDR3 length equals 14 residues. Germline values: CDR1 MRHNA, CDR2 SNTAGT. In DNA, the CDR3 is TGTGCCAGCAGTGAAGGGGCGGGCACAGATACGCAGTATTTT. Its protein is CASSEGAGTDTQYF.

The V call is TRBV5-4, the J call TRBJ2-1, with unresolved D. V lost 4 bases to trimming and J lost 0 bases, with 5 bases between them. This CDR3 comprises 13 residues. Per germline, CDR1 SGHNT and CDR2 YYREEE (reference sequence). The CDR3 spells CASSRSSYNEQFF. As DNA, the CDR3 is TGTGCCAGCAGCAGAAGCTCCTACAATGAGCAGTTCTTC.

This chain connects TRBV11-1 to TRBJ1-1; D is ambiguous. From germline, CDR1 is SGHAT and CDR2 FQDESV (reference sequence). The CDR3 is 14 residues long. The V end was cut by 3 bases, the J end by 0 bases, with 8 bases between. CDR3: CASSFIALNTEAFF. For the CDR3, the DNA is TGTGCCAGCAGCTTTATCGCCCTGAACACTGAAGCTTTCTTT.

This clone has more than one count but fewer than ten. The CDR3 DNA reads TGTGCCAGCAGGGGTCAGGGAAACACCGGGGAGCTGTTTTTT. Translating it yields CASRGQGNTGELFF. The chain joins TRBV19 to TRBJ2-2; D may be TRBD1 (6 bases). The CDR3 runs 14 residues. Germline V gene data show CDR1 as LNHDA and CDR2 as SQIVND (reference sequence). Trimming pared 9 bases from V and 2 bases from J, leaving 13 bases between.

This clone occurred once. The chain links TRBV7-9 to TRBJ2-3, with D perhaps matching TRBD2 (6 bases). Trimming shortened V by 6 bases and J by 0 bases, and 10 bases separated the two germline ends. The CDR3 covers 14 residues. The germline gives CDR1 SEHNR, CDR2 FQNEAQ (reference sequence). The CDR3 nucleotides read TGTGCCAGCAGACCCGGGACTAGCACAGATACGCAGTATTTT. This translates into CASRPGTSTDTQYF.